This T cell receptor (beta chain) appears in the sequencing data of a study of CD8+CD57+ T cells in acquired aplastic anemia (dated by TCRdb to 2016 to 2019). For the wider study: A mean of about 3.2 ug of DNA, ranging from about 0.19 to 30 ug, was extracted from sorted CD4+ and CD8+ cells. Mean read counts for healthy donor samples were roughly 10 million for CD4+ cells and about 12 million for CD8+ cells. Overall study outcomes, separate from this receptor: No significant difference in CD8+ Simpson's diversity was found between patients and healthy controls (P=0.060). Roughly 30 CD8+ CDR3 sequences were found to be shared between patients and controls, but these sequences appeared to be highly expressed in patients and within the immunodominant clones of the patients.

This clonotype was observed at least ten times. The clone's antigen remains unknown. The record has no base qualities; no much larger clone is one base away. Profiling of TCR beta VDJ combinations and CDR3 sequences used genomic DNA as the template. An Illumina HiSeq 2000 was used for TCR repertoire sequencing. The published analysis was carried out like this. Repertoires were assessed using TRBV/TRBJ rearrangement plots, CDR3 size and DJ length profiles, and Simpson's diversity index. The most abundant DNA sequence in the deep sequencing data was taken as the immunodominant clone. CDR3 amino acid sequences were screened for sharing across subjects and compared with published repertoires and the VDJdb database. TCRdb reprocessed the public reads (quality trimming at Q25 with fastp, clone calling with MiXCR) and kept in-frame beta chains. One record per CDR3 amino acid sequence lists the most common genes and DNA. These V and J calls are TCRdb output, not the study's own analysis. Within this sample are roughly 81,000 distinct CDR3 sequences, with about half of them counted one time only. The ten largest make up around 63% of the sample.

The CDR3 numbers 16 residues from cysteine through phenylalanine. The only DNA kept is the CDR3, 48 bases in frame from the first base. The germline V gene (reference sequence) specifies DFQATT as CDR1 and SNEGSKA as CDR2. In the study, sorted CD4+ and CD8+ blood T cells from patients with severe aplastic anemia and from healthy subjects underwent deep sequencing of TCR repertoires. Ficoll-Paque density gradient centrifugation was used to isolate peripheral blood mononuclear cells. Before DNA extraction, CD4+ and CD8+ T cells were sorted by FACS or by magnetic beads. The sequenced sample consisted of sorted CD4+, CD8+, or CD8+CD57+ T cells (not recorded which) from PBMCs. The rearrangement joined TRBV20-1 to TRBJ2-3, and 10 junctional nucleotides match TRBD2. The source of this sequence is a human donor in good health, serving as a control. The CDR3 loop reads CSGLAGDPPSTDTQYF. The nucleotide sequence is given as TGCAGCGGCCTAGCGGGAGACCCACCTAGCACAGATACGCAGTATTTT.